Listed here are 20 T cell receptor beta chains from one sample, sequenced in a study of cytomegalovirus exposure and HLA in healthy donors. The PCR ran on 60 Vbeta and 13 Jbeta primers. Clones were read by immunoSEQ multiplex PCR, and TCRdb kept only the in-frame ones, dropping some. The repertoire holds 100,000 or so clones, with roughly three quarters as singletons. Sequenced: PBMCs. The receptors come from a female donor in good health and CMV-seropositive.

The V and J genes are TRBV27 and TRBJ1-1, with 8 bases that match TRBD1. With V trimmed by 8 bases and J by 1 base, 9 bases remained unmatched. This CDR3 comprises 15 residues. The germline V gene has CDR1 MNHEY and CDR2 SMNVEV (reference sequence). The CDR3 region is CASSGQAPRNTEAFF. The CDR3 nucleotides read TGTGCCAGCTCGGGACAGGCCCCGAGGAACACTGAAGCTTTCTTT.

This chain joins TRBV5-4 and TRBJ1-2; 7 bases map to TRBD1. Germline values: CDR1 SGHNT, CDR2 YYREEE (reference sequence). This CDR3 spans 13 amino acids. V shed 4 bases and J 5 bases; nucleotides not matched to a gene: 5. The CDR3 DNA follows: TGTGCCAGCAGCGCGCCAGGGGGGTATGGCTACACCTTC. Its translation: CASSAPGGYGYTF.

The chain links TRBV5-5 to TRBJ2-2; 12 bases map to TRBD1. J lost 5 bases, V lost 4 bases, and 12 bases had no gene match. This CDR3 is 18 amino acids long. CDR1 is SGHKS, CDR2 YYEKEE, per germline (reference sequence). DNA of the CDR3: TGTGCCAGCAGCCCCGGGACAGGGGGCGTGAAGGATACCGGGGAGCTGTTTTTT. Amino acid sequence: CASSPGTGGVKDTGELFF. Supplemented by reference TRBV5-5 and TRBJ2-2, the full variable domain reads DAGVTQSPTHLIKTRGQQVTLRCSPISGHKSVSWYQQVLGQGPQFIFQYYEKEERGRGNFPDRFSARQFPNYSSELNVNALLLGDSALYLCASSPGTGGVKDTGELFFGEGSRLTVL.

A note on this clone: At one of its ends the junction is not consistent with the germline gene, which may arise from a read error. The chain employs TRBV5-4 and TRBJ2-6; 10 nucleotides line up with TRBD2. Germline CDR1 SGHNT, CDR2 YYREEE (reference sequence). The CDR3 runs 18 residues. The DNA for the CDR3 is TGTGCCAGCAGCTTGCCACTAGCGGGGAGCTCTGGGGCCAACGGCCTGACTTTC. Translation gives CASSLPLAGSSGANGLTF.

This chain connects TRBV27 to TRBJ1-2; 9 nucleotides line up with TRBD1. CDR1 is MNHEY, CDR2 SMNVEV, per germline (reference sequence). The V and J ends lost 5 bases and 2 bases, in that order; junction bases with no gene match: 9. The CDR3 spans 16 residues. CDR3 residues: CASSRPYDRGNYGYTF. CDR3 coding DNA: TGTGCCAGCAGTCGACCTTACGACAGGGGGAACTATGGCTACACCTTC.

The chain carries TRBV7-2 and TRBJ1-6; D gene ambiguous. The CDR3 covers 16 residues. V lost 4 bases to trimming and J lost 0 bases, with 10 bases between them. In germline, CDR1 is SGHTA, CDR2 FQGNSA. CDR3 region: CASSYGLSSYNSPLHF. In nucleotides, the CDR3 is TGTGCCAGCAGCTATGGTCTAAGCTCCTATAATTCACCCCTCCACTTT.

The genes are TRBV30 and TRBJ2-5; TRBD2 is a possible D gene (5 bases). Per the germline V gene, CDR1 is GTSNPN and CDR2 is SVGIG (reference sequence). The CDR3 totals 11 residues. Between the trimmed V and J ends, which lost 1 base and 5 bases, there was a span of 5 bases. CDR3 sequence: CAWSGEETQYF. CDR3 nucleotides: TGTGCCTGGAGTGGGGAGGAGACCCAGTACTTC.

The chain employs TRBV19 and TRBJ1-3; 7 nucleotides line up with TRBD1. V lost 2 bases to trimming and J lost 5 bases; unmatched junction nucleotides: 3. The CDR3 consists of 14 residues. The germline V gene encodes CDR1 LNHDA and CDR2 SQIVND (reference sequence). CDR3 sequence (DNA): TGTGCCAGTAGTATACGACAGGGAAGAAACACCATATATTTT. Its protein product is CASSIRQGRNTIYF.

The chain carries TRBV9 and TRBJ2-7, with D tentatively TRBD2 (6 bases). V lost 1 base to trimming and J lost 3 bases, with 26 bases between them. In germline, CDR1 is SGDLS, CDR2 YYNGEE. The CDR3 covers 19 residues. The CDR3 region has the DNA TGTGCCAGCAGCGTACATGCGGGAAACGAGGAGGTAAAACGCTACGAGCAGTACTTC. Its translation: CASSVHAGNEEVKRYEQYF.

The rearrangement links TRBV5-1 to TRBJ1-2, with TRBD1 matching 9 bases. The CDR3 is made up of 15 amino acids. The V gene's germline CDR1 is SGHRS and CDR2 YFSETQ. V shed 4 bases, J shed 0 bases, and the junction held 4 bases outside the gene matches. The CDR3 nucleotides read TGCGCCAGCAGCCAGGGACAGGGACCTAACTATGGCTACACCTTC. This translates into CASSQGQGPNYGYTF.

The V gene is TRBV6-4, the J gene TRBJ2-2; D perhaps matches TRBD2 (5 bases). CDR1 and CDR2 from the germline V gene are MRHNA and SNTAGT. This CDR3 comprises 14 residues. Deletions cut 3 bases from V and 6 bases from J, with 11 bases between. CDR3 region: CASSETGTAGELFF. The CDR3 bases are TGTGCCAGCAGTGAAACGGGAACGGCCGGGGAGCTGTTTTTT.

The chain links TRBV14 to TRBJ2-7, with D maybe TRBD2 (6 bases). This CDR3 contains 13 residues. V lost 1 base to trimming and J lost 7 bases, with 11 bases between them. Germline values: CDR1 SGHDN, CDR2 FVKESK. The CDR3 sequence is CASSQVLAGEQYF. CDR3 bases: TGTGCCAGCAGCCAAGTACTAGCTGGGGAGCAGTACTTC. Combining the CDR3 with reference TRBV14 and TRBJ2-7 gives the whole variable domain EAGVTQFPSHSVIEKGQTVTLRCDPISGHDNLYWYRRVMGKEIKFLLHFVKESKQDESGMPNNRFLAERTGGTYSTLKVQPAELEDSGVYFCASSQVLAGEQYFGPGTRLTVT.

V and J are TRBV5-1 and TRBJ1-2, with unresolved D. CDR1 and CDR2 (germline): SGHRS, YFSETQ. The ends were cut back, 5 bases at V and 7 bases at J, with 12 bases in the middle. The CDR3 sequence is 12 residues long. CDR3 in amino acids: CASRGGLGGYTF. The DNA for the CDR3 is TGCGCCAGCAGAGGTGGGCTTGGTGGCTACACCTTC.

This chain links TRBV5-1 with TRBJ2-7, with D unclear. V was cut by 0 bases and J by 1 base, with 5 bases left in between. Germline CDR1 SGHRS, CDR2 YFSETQ. The CDR3 extends over 13 amino acids. CDR3 in amino acids: CASSLASSYEQYF. CDR3 coding DNA: TGCGCCAGCAGCTTGGCCAGTTCCTACGAGCAGTACTTC.

As concerns this clone: Likely a read error: the CDR3 ends without its conserved phenylalanine or tryptophan. The chain uses TRBV5-1 and TRBJ2-7, with 8 bases aligning to TRBD2. J was trimmed by 7 bases and V by 0 bases; bases with no gene match: 9. In germline, CDR1 is SGHRS, CDR2 YFSETQ. The CDR3 is 15 amino acids. CDR3 region: CASSLVGGELGEQYL. The CDR3 DNA reads as TGCGCCAGCAGCTTGGTCGGGGGGGAATTGGGAGAGCAGTACCTC.

The chain links TRBV5-1 to TRBJ1-2; 7 bases align to TRBD1. The V gene end was trimmed by 4 bases and the J gene end by 1 base; junction bases not matched to a gene: 4. CDR1 SGHRS and CDR2 YFSETQ come from the germline V gene. The CDR3 length is 14 residues. CDR3 amino acids: CASSRGTDNYGYTF. CDR3 in DNA: TGCGCCAGCAGCCGGGGGACAGATAACTATGGCTACACCTTC.

This clone was seen once. J is TRBJ2-3 and V is TRBV5-1; TRBD1 matches 7 bases. CDR3 length equals 17 residues. Per germline, CDR1 SGHRS and CDR2 YFSETQ. After removal of 9 bases from V and 7 bases from J, the junction contained 23 bases not matched to a gene. The CDR3 loop reads CATSESTGPFQGNTQYF. In DNA, the CDR3 is TGCGCCACCTCAGAATCGACAGGGCCTTTCCAGGGGAATACGCAGTATTTT.

In regard to this clone: At one of its ends the junction is not consistent with the germline gene, which may arise from a read error. The chain has TRBV23-1 and TRBJ2-6, with 12 nucleotides matching TRBD1. TRBV23-1 is an ORF, and what it does is uncertain. The CDR3 loop spans 14 amino acids. The CDR3 DNA sequence: TGCGCCAGCAGTCAAGGGACAGGGGGCCCCGTCTTGACTTTC. It translates to CASSQGTGGPVLTF.

In its sample, this clone was seen a few times. V is TRBV30 and J is TRBJ1-1; no reliable D call. V was pared by 1 base and J by 4 bases, with 10 bases between. This CDR3 region has 13 residues. CDR1 GTSNPN and CDR2 SVGIG come from the germline V gene (reference sequence). CDR3 amino acids: CAWSGRESTEAFF. The DNA of the CDR3 is TGTGCCTGGAGTGGGAGAGAGAGCACTGAAGCTTTCTTT.

The rearrangement links TRBV5-4 to TRBJ2-7; 11 positions match TRBD1. Unmatched junction bases numbered 5, after V lost 0 bases and J lost 6 bases. This CDR3 region has 15 residues. The V gene's germline CDR1 is SGHNT and CDR2 YYREEE (reference sequence). CDR3 nucleotide sequence: TGTGCCAGCAGCTTGGGAGGACAGGGGGCCCTCGAGCAGTACTTC. This sequence encodes CASSLGGQGALEQYF. Variable domain in full (rest from reference TRBV5-4 and TRBJ2-7): ETGVTQSPTHLIKTRGQQVTLRCSSQSGHNTVSWYQQALGQGPQFIFQYYREEENGRGNFPPRFSGLQFPNYSSELNVNALELDDSALYLCASSLGGQGALEQYFGPGTRLTVT.